This T cell receptor (beta chain) is from a study of blood T cell repertoires in COVID-19. As for the study in general: The analysed material was cDNA or gDNA that came from T cells, B-cell-depleted T cells, or PBMCs.

The authors' processing: Nucleated cell number was recorded as an estimate derived from reference gene primer amplification. Only in-frame clones appear in the TCRdb table, and some are missing; sequencing was by immunoSEQ multiplex PCR. The V and J calls and clone size are taken from that table; D and trimming were inferred from the DNA. The data contain 250,000 to 300,000 clones, around three quarters of them seen just once; the ten biggest clones take up around 3.4%. In germline, CDR1 is MNHNS, CDR2 SASEGT. Trimming took off 3 bases at V and 4 bases at J, with 10 bases between the two ends. The CDR3 totals 14 residues.

The TCR sequence derives from an elderly woman with acute or convalescent COVID-19. V and J are TRBV6-1 and TRBJ1-5; D not resolved. The specimen sequenced was peripheral blood. CDR3 amino acids: CASSDKRSNQPQHF. In nucleotides, the CDR3 is TGTGCCAGCAGTGATAAACGGTCAAATCAGCCCCAGCATTTT.